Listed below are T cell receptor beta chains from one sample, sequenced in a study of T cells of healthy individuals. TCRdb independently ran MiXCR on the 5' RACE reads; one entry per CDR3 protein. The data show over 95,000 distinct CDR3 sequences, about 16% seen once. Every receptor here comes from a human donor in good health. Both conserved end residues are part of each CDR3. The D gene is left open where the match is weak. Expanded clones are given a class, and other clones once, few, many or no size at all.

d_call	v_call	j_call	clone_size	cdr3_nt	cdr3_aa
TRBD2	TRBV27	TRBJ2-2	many	TGTGCCAGCAGTTTGGGCCTAGCGGGAGTCCGGACCGGGGAGCTGTTTTTT	CASSLGLAGVRTGELFF
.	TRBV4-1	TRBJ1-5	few	TGCGCCAGCAGCCAAGAAGGACATGCACAGCCCCAGCATTTT	CASSQEGHAQPQHF
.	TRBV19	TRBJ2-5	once	TGTGCCAGTAGTGAAACAGGGAAAGAGACCCAGTACTTC	CASSETGKETQYF
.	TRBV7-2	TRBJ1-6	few	TGTGCCAGCAGCTTTGGCAGGAGGGACTTACCCCTCCACTTT	CASSFGRRDLPLHF
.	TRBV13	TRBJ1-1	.	TGTGCCAGCAGCCCCTATTCGGGGATGAACACTGAAGCTTTCTTT	CASSPYSGMNTEAFF
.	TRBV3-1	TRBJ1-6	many	TGTGCCAGCAGCCAAGAGGGTGGACCCCTCCACTTT	CASSQEGGPLHF
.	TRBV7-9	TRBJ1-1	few	TGTGCCAGCAGCTTAGGTAGCACTGAAGCTTTCTTT	CASSLGSTEAFF
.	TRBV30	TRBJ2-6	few	TGTGCCTGGAGATCCCGTAGGGCCATAAGCTCTGGGGCCAACGTCCTGACTTTC	CAWRSRRAISSGANVLTF
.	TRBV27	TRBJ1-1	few	TGTGCCAGCAGTTTGACGACGGGCACTGAAGCTTTCTTT	CASSLTTGTEAFF
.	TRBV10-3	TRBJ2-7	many	TGTGCCATCAGTGAGCCCGGACGGACTTACGAGCAGTACTTC	CAISEPGRTYEQYF
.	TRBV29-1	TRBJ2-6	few	TGCAGCTTCGTATCTGGGGCCAACGTCCTGACTTTC	CSFVSGANVLTF
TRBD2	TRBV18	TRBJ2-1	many	TGTGCCAGCTCACCACGGGGGGGTGAGCAGTTCTTC	CASSPRGGEQFF
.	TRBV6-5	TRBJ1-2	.	TGTGCCAGCAGTTACGCGCAGGGGATTTTCTATGGCTACACCTTC	CASSYAQGIFYGYTF
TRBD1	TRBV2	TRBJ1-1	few	TGTGCCAGCAGAAGCAGGGGGCGTACTGAAGCTTTCTTT	CASRSRGRTEAFF
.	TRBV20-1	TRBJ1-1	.	TGCAGTGCTAGAGTCGGCACTCAGAACACTGAAGCTTTCTTT	CSARVGTQNTEAFF
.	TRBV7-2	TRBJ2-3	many	TGTGCCAGCAGCTTAGATTGGGGCACAGATACGCAGTATTTT	CASSLDWGTDTQYF
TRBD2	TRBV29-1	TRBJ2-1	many	TGCAGCGTTCCCGGGGGACTAGCGGTTAGGGAGCAGTTCTTC	CSVPGGLAVREQFF
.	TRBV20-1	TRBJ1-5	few	TGCAGTGCTAGTACAGGAGATCAGCCCCAGCATTTT	CSASTGDQPQHF
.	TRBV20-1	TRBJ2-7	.	TGCAGTGCCCCTAGGGGGGAGGCTATCTCCTACGAGCAGTACTTC	CSAPRGEAISYEQYF
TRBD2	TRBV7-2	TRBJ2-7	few	TGTGCCAGCAGCTTCGGGACTAGAGCCTACGAGCAGTACTTC	CASSFGTRAYEQYF
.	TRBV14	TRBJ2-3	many	TGTGCCAGCAGCCGTTCCTTGGAGGATACGCAGTATTTT	CASSRSLEDTQYF
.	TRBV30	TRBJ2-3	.	TGTGCCTGGGCCCGACAGCCGGGGGTCCCAGATACGCAGTATTTT	CAWARQPGVPDTQYF
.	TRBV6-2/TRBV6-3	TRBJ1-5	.	TGTGCCACCAGGCCACCCGGGCCCCAGCATTTT	CATRPPGPQHF
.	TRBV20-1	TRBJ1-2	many	TGCAGTGCTAGAGAGGAACGAGTTTATGGCTACACCTTC	CSAREERVYGYTF
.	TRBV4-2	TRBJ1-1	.	TGTGCCAGCAGCCAAGAACAGGGAAACACTGAAGCTTTCTTT	CASSQEQGNTEAFF
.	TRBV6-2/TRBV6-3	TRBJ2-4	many	TGTGCCAGCAGCTCCCGGGTCAAATTTCAGTACTTC	CASSSRVKFQYF
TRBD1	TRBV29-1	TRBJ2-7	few	TGCAGCGTTGCTGGGACAGGGGCCTACGAGCAGTACTTC	CSVAGTGAYEQYF
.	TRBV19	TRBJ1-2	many	TGTGCCAGTAGTATAGATGGTTTGGATTACACCTTC	CASSIDGLDYTF
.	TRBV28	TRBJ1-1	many	TGTGCCAGCAGTTTGGGCACTGAAGCTTTCTTT	CASSLGTEAFF
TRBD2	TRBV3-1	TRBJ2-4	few	TGTGCCAGCAGCCCAAGACTAGCGGGGGACTACAAAAACATTCAGTACTTC	CASSPRLAGDYKNIQYF
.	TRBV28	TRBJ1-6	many	TGTGCCAGCAGTTCTCGTAGGGGGTTTGGTTCACCCCTCCACTTT	CASSSRRGFGSPLHF
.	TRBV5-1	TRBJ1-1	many	TGCGCCAGCAGCGTGGTGGCAGGCCGGCAGAACACTGAAGCTTTCTTT	CASSVVAGRQNTEAFF
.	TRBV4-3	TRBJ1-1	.	TGCGCCAGCAGCCAGCAGTCTGGGCCCTACGCTGAAGCTTTCTTT	CASSQQSGPYAEAFF
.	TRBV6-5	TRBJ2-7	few	TGTGCCAGCAAGGTTGGGCCAGCCTACGAGCAGTACTTC	CASKVGPAYEQYF